These 30 T cell receptor beta chains share one sample of origin, sequenced in a study of T cell changes during pregnancy in multiple sclerosis. Clones were sequenced by immunoSEQ multiplex PCR, and TCRdb holds only the in-frame ones, with some missing. The repertoire holds approximately 100,000 clones, with about 90% as singletons. The sequenced sample was peripheral blood, obtained after pregnancy. The receptors derive from a female donor with multiple sclerosis, enrolled in a pregnancy study.

The chain has TRBV2 and TRBJ2-1, with D maybe TRBD2 (7 bases). The V gene lost 11 bases and the J gene lost 7 bases, with 21 bases spanning the gap. The CDR3 has 14 amino acids. Germline V gives CDR1 SNHLY, CDR2 FYNNEI. CDR3 region: CAGRSAGGRNEQFF. The CDR3 nucleotides read TGTGCCGGTAGGAGCGCCGGGGGGCGAAATGAGCAGTTCTTC.

The table lists this clone with a few counts. This chain links TRBV10-3 with TRBJ1-1, with D tentatively TRBD1 (6 bases). CDR3 size: 12 residues. Per the germline V gene, CDR1 is ENHRY and CDR2 is SYGVKD. V dropped 2 bases and J dropped 10 bases, with 11 bases sitting between them. In nucleotides, the CDR3 is TGTGCCATCAGTGAGGGGGGCCAGGGAGCTTTCTTT. This codes for CAISEGGQGAFF.

The rearrangement links TRBV11-2 to TRBJ1-1; no definite D call. The V end was cut by 1 base, the J end by 0 bases, with 6 bases between. Per germline, CDR1 SGHAT and CDR2 FQNNGV. The CDR3 spans 14 residues. The CDR3 DNA reads TGTGCCAGCAGCTTAGCAGGCATGAACACTGAAGCTTTCTTT. This sequence encodes CASSLAGMNTEAFF. Looking up the rest from reference TRBV11-2 and TRBJ1-1 gives the full variable domain: EAGVAQSPRYKIIEKRQSVAFWCNPISGHATLYWYQQILGQGPKLLIQFQNNGVVDDSQLPKDRFSAERLKGVDSTLKIQPAKLEDSAVYLCASSLAGMNTEAFFGQGTRLTVV.

CDR3 loop: CSVEGWDSGGQNIQYF. In DNA, the CDR3 is TGCAGCGTTGAAGGTTGGGACAGCGGTGGACAAAACATTCAGTACTTC. V is TRBV29-1 and J is TRBJ2-4; 7 bases map to TRBD1. Looked up from germline, CDR1 is SQVTM and CDR2 is ANQGSEA. J lost 5 bases, V lost 1 base, and 11 bases had no gene match. CDR3 size: 16 residues.

The chain carries TRBV7-2 and TRBJ2-7; D gene uncertain. The germline V gene encodes CDR1 SGHTA and CDR2 FQGNSA. V lost 2 bases to trimming and J lost 3 bases, with 14 bases between them. The CDR3 length is 15 residues. The CDR3 nucleotides are TGTGCCAGCAGCTTATTAGCAGAAAATAGCTACGAGCAGTACTTC. Translating it yields CASSLLAENSYEQYF.

The rearrangement links TRBV5-1 to TRBJ1-1, with TRBD1 matching 12 bases. V was pared by 4 bases and J by 1 base, with 5 bases of the junction left unmatched. This CDR3 contains 16 residues. The germline CDR1 and CDR2 sequences are SGHRS and YFSETQ. The CDR3 DNA follows: TGCGCCAGCAGCCCCGGGACAGGGGGCGGGAACACTGAAGCTTTCTTT. It specifies CASSPGTGGGNTEAFF.

V usage is TRBV7-2 and J usage is TRBJ1-2; 7 nucleotides line up with TRBD1. The germline V gene encodes CDR1 SGHTA and CDR2 FQGNSA. The CDR3 extends over 13 amino acids. V trimming: 6 bases; J trimming: 6 bases; junction bases outside the gene matches: 7. The CDR3 sequence: CASSFDRVDGYTF. The CDR3 nucleotides read TGTGCCAGCAGTTTTGACAGGGTAGATGGCTACACCTTC.

The rearrangement links TRBV5-4 to TRBJ2-1, with D perhaps matching TRBD2 (6 bases). The V and J ends lost 2 bases and 2 bases respectively, with 14 bases between them. The CDR3 spans 16 residues. Germline values: CDR1 SGHNT, CDR2 YYREEE (reference sequence). The CDR3 loop is CASSFGGALTYNEQFF. DNA of the CDR3: TGTGCCAGCAGCTTTGGCGGGGCCCTCACCTACAATGAGCAGTTCTTC.

The rearrangement uses TRBV7-3 and TRBJ2-7, with D perhaps TRBD1 (7 bases). The CDR3 runs 15 residues. From germline, CDR1 is SGHTA and CDR2 FQGTGA. The V gene lost 5 bases and the J gene lost 9 bases, with 23 bases spanning the gap. This CDR3 reads CASSTQGGLGFVQYF. The CDR3 DNA follows: TGTGCCAGCAGCACGCAGGGGGGCTTAGGGTTTGTGCAGTACTTC.

This chain connects TRBV7-9 to TRBJ2-7; 8 bases map to TRBD1. Germline V gives CDR1 SEHNR, CDR2 FQNEAQ (reference sequence). The CDR3 has 16 amino acids. J lost 3 bases, V lost 5 bases, and 12 bases had no gene match. CDR3 sequence: CASSLGRDRISYEQYF. The CDR3 region has the DNA TGTGCCAGCAGCCTCGGCCGGGACAGGATAAGCTACGAGCAGTACTTC.

The V and J genes are TRBV5-8 and TRBJ2-3; 14 bases map to TRBD2. The CDR3 extends over 17 amino acids. Trimming removed 4 bases from V and 2 bases from J; junction bases left unmatched: 6. CDR1 is SGHTS and CDR2 is YDEGEE in the germline V gene. The CDR3 is CASSPGTSGGYTDTQYF. CDR3 nucleotides: TGTGCCAGCAGCCCCGGGACTAGCGGGGGTTACACAGATACGCAGTATTTT.

The chain joins TRBV9 to TRBJ1-2; D remains unclear. Per the germline V gene, CDR1 is SGDLS and CDR2 is YYNGEE. The CDR3 is 14 amino acids. Trimming pared 6 bases from V and 2 bases from J, leaving 14 bases between. The CDR3 nucleotides are TGTGCCAGCACTCGTGGCGACGGGAACTATGGCTACACCTTC. It translates to CASTRGDGNYGYTF.

This chain uses TRBV7-9 with TRBJ2-5, with 9 bases fitting TRBD2. The CDR3 is made up of 16 amino acids. Germline V gene sequence: CDR1 SEHNR, CDR2 FQNEAQ (reference sequence). V dropped 5 bases and J dropped 0; count of bases not matched to a gene: 7. The CDR3 nucleotides read TGTGCCAGCAGCCCGTGGGGCGGGGGGGACCAAGAGACCCAGTACTTC. This codes for CASSPWGGGDQETQYF. Supplemented by reference TRBV7-9 and TRBJ2-5, the full variable domain reads DTGVSQNPRHKITKRGQNVTFRCDPISEHNRLYWYRQTLGQGPEFLTYFQNEAQLEKSRLLSDRFSAERPKGSFSTLEIQRTEQGDSAMYLCASSPWGGGDQETQYFGPGTRLLVL.

The chain links TRBV28 to TRBJ1-4, with a possible D match to TRBD1 (5 bases). Germline loops: CDR1 MDHEN, CDR2 SYDVKM. The CDR3 extends over 13 amino acids. Between the trimmed V and J ends, which lost 4 bases and 8 bases, there was a span of 11 bases. The CDR3 sequence: CASSSGGREKLFF. CDR3 nucleotides: TGTGCCAGCAGTTCCGGGGGTAGGGAAAAACTGTTTTTT.

The chain is built from TRBV6-5 and TRBJ1-1, with 9 bases that match TRBD1. The CDR3 totals 15 residues. Looked up from germline, CDR1 is MNHEY and CDR2 is SVGAGI. V was clipped by 5 bases and J by 3 bases; unmatched bases: 7. The DNA for the CDR3 is TGTGCCAGCAGTCAGGGGACAGGGCTATACACTGAAGCTTTCTTT. Residues: CASSQGTGLYTEAFF.

This clone was detected once. The V gene is TRBV29-1, the J gene TRBJ2-1; D is possibly TRBD2 (6 bases). Germline V gives CDR1 SQVTM, CDR2 ANQGSEA. The CDR3 extends over 11 amino acids. The ends were cut back, 7 bases at V and 5 bases at J, with 9 bases in the middle. CDR3 sequence: CSGRENNEQFF. The CDR3 coding sequence is TGCAGCGGGAGGGAGAACAATGAGCAGTTCTTC.

The chain has TRBV6-6 and TRBJ2-5; TRBD1 agrees at 7 bases. The trim removed 2 bases at V and 4 bases at J, leaving 10 bases unmatched. Per germline, CDR1 MNHNY and CDR2 SVGAGI (reference sequence). The CDR3 loop spans 16 amino acids. The CDR3 DNA sequence: TGTGCCAGCAGTTACGGGGACAGTCTCCGGGGAGAGACCCAGTACTTC. Protein sequence: CASSYGDSLRGETQYF.

The chain couples TRBV7-2 to TRBJ1-2; D not resolved. CDR1 is SGHTA, CDR2 FQGNSA, per germline. V was cut by 4 bases and J by 2 bases, with 14 bases left in between. CDR3 size: 15 residues. The CDR3, as DNA: TGTGCCAGCAGCTCTCGAGGAGGTCGGAACTATGGCTACACCTTC. It specifies CASSSRGGRNYGYTF.

V and J are TRBV7-3 and TRBJ2-3, with D tentatively TRBD2 (5 bases). The germline V gene has CDR1 SGHTA and CDR2 FQGTGA. V was shortened by 4 bases and J by 1 base, with 6 bases between the two germline ends. This CDR3 is 13 amino acids long. CDR3 loop: CASSWTRTDTQYF. The CDR3 bases are TGTGCCAGCAGCTGGACTCGCACAGATACGCAGTATTTT.

This chain links TRBV7-9 with TRBJ2-1; D call uncertain. From germline, CDR1 is SEHNR and CDR2 FQNEAQ (reference sequence). This CDR3 is built from 11 residues. Trimming cost V 10 bases and J 10 bases, with 14 bases left between them. CDR3 in DNA: TGTGCCACCGCTATCCCCGGGGAGCAGTTCTTC. As protein: CATAIPGEQFF.

J is TRBJ2-1 and V is TRBV13; 12 nucleotides match TRBD2. Trimming removed 7 bases from V and 4 bases from J; junction bases left unmatched: 5. The CDR3 covers 15 residues. Germline V lookup: CDR1 PRHDT, CDR2 FYEKMQ (reference sequence). CDR3 DNA sequence: TGTGCCAGCATCCCTAGCGGGGGGGTGTACAATGAGCAGTTCTTC. Residues: CASIPSGGVYNEQFF.

This clone showed up just a few times. The J gene is TRBJ1-5, the V gene TRBV25-1, with TRBD1 matching 7 bases. The CDR3 sequence is 13 residues long. CDR1 and CDR2 (germline): MGHDK, SYGVNS. The V gene end was trimmed by 8 bases and the J gene end by 2 bases; junction bases not matched to a gene: 3. CDR3: CASQGVGNQPQHF. CDR3 sequence (DNA): TGTGCCAGCCAGGGGGTGGGCAATCAGCCCCAGCATTTT.

The gene calls are TRBV4-2 and TRBJ2-1; 7 bases are shared with TRBD2. This CDR3 has 15 amino acids. Germline CDR1 and CDR2: LGHNA and YNFKEQ. Trimming removed 0 bases from V and 5 bases from J; junction bases left unmatched: 4. As DNA, the CDR3 is TGTGCCAGCAGCCAAGAAGAACTAGCGAACAATGAGCAGTTCTTC. Translation gives CASSQEELANNEQFF.

The CDR3, as DNA: TGTGCCAGCAGCCTAGAGGGCGGGGGGGGCCGAGGGACCCAGTACTTC. Protein sequence: CASSLEGGGGRGTQYF. The chain joins TRBV7-7 to TRBJ2-5; 9 positions match TRBD2. Germline lookup yields CDR1 SSHAT and CDR2 FNYEAQ (reference sequence). The J segment lost 7 bases and the V segment lost 5 bases, leaving 14 bases of the junction unmatched. This CDR3 is 16 amino acids long.

J is TRBJ2-5 and V is TRBV4-2, with TRBD2 matching 12 bases. V shed 0 bases and J 5 bases; nucleotides not matched to a gene: 7. CDR1 and CDR2 from the germline V gene are LGHNA and YNFKEQ. The CDR3 sequence is 17 residues long. Here the CDR3 DNA reads TGTGCCAGCAGCCAAGATTCTAGCGGGGGGGCCTTTGAGACCCAGTACTTC. It specifies CASSQDSSGGAFETQYF.

This clone was detected only once. V and J are TRBV11-2 and TRBJ2-4, with TRBD2 as a possible D gene (5 bases). V was shortened by 1 base and J by 9 bases, with 13 bases between the two germline ends. Looked up from germline, CDR1 is SGHAT and CDR2 is FQNNGV. This CDR3 comprises 14 residues. CDR3 region: CASSLGGFEGIQYF. In DNA, the CDR3 is TGTGCCAGCAGCTTAGGAGGGTTTGAGGGCATTCAGTACTTC. Looking up the rest from reference TRBV11-2 and TRBJ2-4 gives the full variable domain: EAGVAQSPRYKIIEKRQSVAFWCNPISGHATLYWYQQILGQGPKLLIQFQNNGVVDDSQLPKDRFSAERLKGVDSTLKIQPAKLEDSAVYLCASSLGGFEGIQYFGAGTRLSVL.

V and J are TRBV6-1 and TRBJ1-6, with D tentatively TRBD1 (5 bases). V was pared by 5 bases and J by 13 bases, with 21 bases between. Germline-derived CDR1 and CDR2 are MNHNS and SASEGT. The CDR3 contains 15 residues. Here the CDR3 DNA reads TGTGCCAGCAGTCGCGGGAGGGGCCAAGGTGCGCCCCTCCACTTT. Encoded protein: CASSRGRGQGAPLHF.

The J gene is TRBJ2-1, the V gene TRBV6-5, with a possible D match to TRBD2 (6 bases). The CDR3 runs to 15 residues. The V gene lost 5 bases and the J gene lost 1 base, with 12 bases spanning the gap. The germline CDR1 and CDR2 sequences are MNHEY and SVGAGI. The CDR3 sequence: CASSIGGLSYNEQFF. The DNA for the CDR3 is TGTGCCAGCAGTATCGGGGGTTTGTCCTACAATGAGCAGTTCTTC.

This chain uses TRBV19 with TRBJ1-5; 11 nucleotides agree with TRBD1. V lost 2 bases and J lost 4; bases outside the gene matches: 7. Germline V gives CDR1 LNHDA, CDR2 SQIVND (reference sequence). This CDR3 is 17 amino acids long. The CDR3 region is CASSILSGQGANQPQHF. In DNA form, the CDR3 reads TGTGCCAGTAGTATACTATCCGGACAGGGGGCGAATCAGCCCCAGCATTTT.

Comments on this clone: One end of the junction does not line up with germline, which may come from a read error. The genes are TRBV7-3 and TRBJ2-2, with D perhaps TRBD1 (6 bases). The CDR3 consists of 16 residues. The germline V gene has CDR1 SGHTA and CDR2 FQGTGA. The CDR3 reads CASSLGTGLNTGKLFF. The CDR3 DNA sequence: TGTGCCAGCAGCTTAGGAACAGGGCTAAACACCGGGAAGCTGTTTTTT.